One and the same sample provided the 24 T cell receptor beta chains below, sequenced in a study of regulatory T cells in long-lasting Graves disease. Sequencing libraries for TCR beta were prepared with iRepertoire HTBI primers and Arm-PCR of CDR3 regions. TCRdb re-analysed the multiplex PCR reads in MiXCR, keeping a single row per CDR3 protein. The repertoire consists of hundreds of thousands of distinct CDR3 sequences, with about 13% occurring once and the leading ten covering roughly a tenth. Time point denoted: newly diagnosed GD, antithyroid drugs for less than 3 months. Construction of the TCR library relied on RNA isolated from PBMCs. The data also belong to a second study, concerning T cells in Graves' hyperthyroidism and ophthalmopathy.

The sample here was peripheral blood mononuclear cells (PBMCs), taken at new diagnosis, from a patient treated with antithyroid drugs. The source is a man between 25 and 39 years old with Graves disease.

This clonotype has ten or more counts. The gene calls are TRBV19 and TRBJ2-3, with no clear D. This CDR3 contains 13 residues. V was clipped by 5 bases and J by 2 bases, with 8 bases between them. Germline V lookup: CDR1 LNHDA, CDR2 SQIVND (reference sequence). The CDR3 reads CASSRRITDTQYF. The CDR3 DNA reads TGTGCCAGTAGTCGACGGATCACAGATACGCAGTATTTT. The variable domain in full, completed from reference TRBV19 and TRBJ2-3, reads DGGITQSPKYLFRKEGQNVTLSCEQNLNHDAMYWYRQDPGQGLRLIYYSQIVNDFQKGDIAEGYSVSREKKESFPLTVTSAQKNPTAFYLCASSRRITDTQYFGPGTRLTVL.

The chain combines TRBV7-9 with TRBJ2-7; D gene ambiguous. Trimming removed 5 bases at V and 9 bases at J, with 11 bases between. CDR1 is SEHNR, CDR2 FQNEAQ, per germline (reference sequence). The CDR3 length is 11 residues. CDR3: CASSPHKRQYF. CDR3 sequence (DNA): TGTGCCAGCAGCCCCCATAAGCGGCAGTACTTC.

This clonotype was counted ten times or more. The DNA for the CDR3 is TGTGCCTCCGCCGTCCCATTCGATGAGCAGTTCTTC. Protein sequence: CASAVPFDEQFF. The rearrangement joins TRBV24-1 to TRBJ2-1, with no clear D. CDR3 length equals 12 residues. With 12 bases removed from V and 8 bases from J, the gap between germline ends came to 16 bases. Germline loops: CDR1 KGHDR, CDR2 SFDVKD.

Comments on this clonotype: Given a much more abundant clone one base away, this may be a read error. This rearrangement joins TRBV13 to TRBJ2-7; TRBD2 aligns across 15 bases. From germline, CDR1 is PRHDT and CDR2 FYEKMQ (reference sequence). The CDR3 totals 17 residues. The CDR3 here is CTSSLGLAGGPLSEQYF. The CDR3 nucleotides read TGTACCAGCAGCTTAGGACTAGCGGGAGGGCCTCTCTCCGAGCAGTACTTC.

DNA for the CDR3: TGCGCCAGCAGGCTAGCGGAGGGCGGGGAGCTGTTTTTT. It yields the protein CASRLAEGGELFF. V gene TRBV4-1 combines with J gene TRBJ2-2, with 7 positions matching TRBD2. Germline loops: CDR1 MGHRA, CDR2 YSYEKL. V was pared by 6 bases and J by 7 bases, with 5 bases of the junction left unmatched. This CDR3 spans 13 amino acids.

The chain couples TRBV11-2 to TRBJ2-6, with 9 positions matching TRBD1. The ends lost 2 bases at V and 5 bases at J; junction bases unmatched: 13. Germline CDR1 is SGHAT and CDR2 is FQNNGV. The CDR3 runs to 19 residues. This CDR3 reads CASSLQSGTGYSRANVLTF. CDR3 in DNA: TGTGCCAGCAGCTTACAATCCGGGACAGGGTATAGTAGGGCCAACGTCCTGACTTTC.

This chain joins TRBV5-5 and TRBJ1-1; 7 nucleotides match TRBD1. CDR1 is SGHKS, CDR2 YYEKEE, per germline (reference sequence). CDR3 length: 17 amino acids. Trimming cost V 2 bases and J 2 bases; bases outside gene matches: 12. The CDR3 DNA reads TGTGCCAGCAGCTTCAGGACAGGCCGGAGGGGTAACACTGAAGCTTTCTTT. Translating it yields CASSFRTGRRGNTEAFF. Filled out from reference TRBV5-5 and TRBJ1-1, the complete variable domain reads DAGVTQSPTHLIKTRGQQVTLRCSPISGHKSVSWYQQVLGQGPQFIFQYYEKEERGRGNFPDRFSARQFPNYSSELNVNALLLGDSALYLCASSFRTGRRGNTEAFFGQGTRLTVV.

This clonotype was recorded at least ten times. The V call is TRBV15, the J call TRBJ2-7; 8 positions agree with TRBD2. V dropped 1 base and J dropped 4; count of bases not matched to a gene: 6. The length of the CDR3 is 15 residues. Per germline, CDR1 LNHNV and CDR2 YYDKDF (reference sequence). CDR3 region: CATSRAAGVRYEQYF. CDR3 DNA: TGTGCCACCAGCAGAGCAGCGGGAGTACGTTACGAGCAGTACTTC.

This clonotype was detected ten times or more. J is TRBJ1-5 and V is TRBV5-1, with D possibly TRBD1 on 5 matching bases. V was cut by 4 bases and J by 7 bases, with 15 bases left in between. The CDR3 is 14 residues long. Germline V lookup: CDR1 SGHRS, CDR2 YFSETQ. CDR3 sequence (DNA): TGCGCCAGCAGCCCGGTCGGGGGAAGACAGCCCCAGCATTTT. As protein: CASSPVGGRQPQHF.

In regard to this clonotype: At one end, the junction sequence differs from germline, possibly due to a read error. This chain links TRBV5-1 with TRBJ2-1; 7 nucleotides agree with TRBD2. The CDR3 length is 16 residues. In germline, CDR1 is SGHRS, CDR2 YFSETQ. CDR3 amino acids: CASSLRVASGYNERFF. CDR3 sequence (DNA): TGCGCCAGCAGCTTGCGAGTGGCTAGCGGTTACAATGAGCGGTTCTTC.

This clonotype occurred many times. The chain is built from TRBV11-2 and TRBJ1-1; D is unresolved. Trimming left V 5 bases short and J 3 bases short, with 10 bases between. CDR3 size: 13 residues. Germline loops: CDR1 SGHAT, CDR2 FQNNGV. CDR3 region: CASSTHRYTEAFF. The CDR3 nucleotides read TGTGCCAGCAGCACTCATCGTTACACTGAAGCTTTCTTT.

This clonotype appeared many times. This chain connects TRBV7-9 to TRBJ1-1; D is ambiguous. CDR1 and CDR2 (germline): SEHNR, FQNEAQ (reference sequence). The CDR3 consists of 13 residues. The germline V and J ends were trimmed by 2 bases and 4 bases, with 8 bases remaining between them. The CDR3 sequence is CASSLTSVTEAFF. CDR3 bases: TGTGCCAGCAGCTTAACAAGCGTCACTGAAGCTTTCTTT.

This clonotype was detected a few times. This chain joins TRBV5-6 and TRBJ2-7, with 10 bases fitting TRBD1. Germline lookup yields CDR1 SGHDT and CDR2 YYEEEE. This CDR3 spans 15 amino acids. With 4 bases clipped from V and 1 base from J, the junction kept 5 bases outside the gene matches. CDR3 in DNA: TGTGCCAGCAGCCACCGGGACAGGGGTTCCTACGAGCAGTACTTC. Its translation is CASSHRDRGSYEQYF. The full variable domain, its missing parts supplied by reference TRBV5-6 and TRBJ2-7, is DAGVTQSPTHLIKTRGQQVTLRCSPKSGHDTVSWYQQALGQGPQFIFQYYEEEERQRGNFPDRFSGHQFPNYSSELNVNALLLGDSALYLCASSHRDRGSYEQYFGPGTRLTVT.

This clonotype was found a few times. The chain uses TRBV7-9 and TRBJ1-1, with D hard to call. The germline V gene has CDR1 SEHNR and CDR2 FQNEAQ (reference sequence). V dropped 11 bases and J dropped 1 base, with 14 bases sitting between them. CDR3 size: 13 residues. The DNA for the CDR3 is TGTGCCGGGTGGCGGACTTCGAACACTGAAGCTTTCTTT. Amino acids: CAGWRTSNTEAFF.

This clonotype was counted only a few times. This chain joins TRBV19 and TRBJ1-5; D might be TRBD1 (5 bases). V lost 7 bases to trimming and J lost 0 bases, with 13 bases between them. This CDR3 comprises 15 residues. Germline V lookup: CDR1 LNHDA, CDR2 SQIVND (reference sequence). CDR3 nucleotides: TGTGCCAGTAACAAAGGGGACTATAGCAATCAGCCCCAGCATTTT. Residues: CASNKGDYSNQPQHF.

This clonotype was counted ten times or more. This rearrangement joins TRBV27 to TRBJ1-2; D may be TRBD1 (6 bases). The V gene's germline CDR1 is MNHEY and CDR2 SMNVEV (reference sequence). Trimming took off 6 bases at V and 1 base at J, with 9 bases between the two ends. CDR3 size: 13 residues. The CDR3 DNA reads TGTGCCAGCAGAGGACAGCTTAACTATGGCTACACCTTC. This sequence encodes CASRGQLNYGYTF.

In this sample, this clonotype turned up many times. The chain carries TRBV29-1 and TRBJ2-3; possible D gene TRBD1, 6 bases. CDR1 SQVTM and CDR2 ANQGSEA come from the germline V gene. The CDR3 is 16 residues long. V dropped 6 bases and J dropped 3 bases, with 22 bases sitting between them. CDR3: CSVRPPGAGITDTQYF. CDR3 coding DNA: TGCAGCGTCCGACCACCAGGGGCCGGAATTACAGATACGCAGTATTTT.

This clonotype was seen a few times. This chain joins TRBV24-1 and TRBJ2-2; a possible D gene is TRBD2 (6 bases). CDR1 and CDR2 (germline): KGHDR, SFDVKD. Trimming removed 4 bases from V and 7 bases from J, with 9 bases in between. The CDR3 covers 13 residues. Written as DNA, the CDR3 is TGTGCCACCAGTGACGGGGGAGGCGGGGAGCTGTTTTTT. Translated: CATSDGGGGELFF.

The J gene is TRBJ2-7, the V gene TRBV24-1; 12 bases fit TRBD2. V shed 5 bases, J shed 7 bases, and the junction held 11 bases outside the gene matches. Germline CDR1 reads KGHDR; CDR2 reads SFDVKD. The CDR3 is 16 residues long. CDR3 amino acids: CATSALGTSGSEEQYF. The CDR3 DNA reads as TGTGCCACCAGTGCCCTGGGGACTAGCGGGTCTGAAGAGCAGTACTTC.

This clonotype was detected many times. V is TRBV11-2 and J is TRBJ2-3; perhaps TRBD2 as D (5 bases). Trimming left V 3 bases short and J 6 bases short, with 13 bases between. CDR3 length: 14 residues. Germline CDR1 SGHAT, CDR2 FQNNGV. The CDR3 DNA is TGTGCCAGCAGCTTTTTAGGGAGTGGGGATACGCAGTATTTT. Its translation: CASSFLGSGDTQYF.

The V call is TRBV20-1, the J call TRBJ1-2; no clear D gene. V dropped 3 bases and J dropped 2 bases, with 7 bases sitting between them. CDR1 and CDR2 (germline): DFQATT, SNEGSKA (reference sequence). This CDR3 has 12 amino acids. The CDR3 is CSASGQNYGYTF. CDR3 DNA: TGCAGTGCTAGTGGCCAGAACTATGGCTACACCTTC.

This clonotype was seen at least ten times. The chain combines TRBV29-1 with TRBJ2-1; D remains ambiguous. Per the germline V gene, CDR1 is SQVTM and CDR2 is ANQGSEA. The CDR3 is 11 amino acids. The V gene lost 7 bases and the J gene lost 4 bases, with 8 bases spanning the gap. CDR3 in DNA: TGCAGCGGTGACGGGTACAATGAGCAGTTCTTC. This encodes CSGDGYNEQFF.

In this sample, this clonotype turned up many times. V and J are TRBV12-3 or TRBV12-4 and TRBJ1-2; a weak D match, TRBD1 (5 bases). The CDR3 sequence is 12 residues long. Trimming pared 6 bases from V and 4 bases from J, leaving 9 bases between. The CDR3 is CASRRGAYGYTF. The CDR3 DNA reads TGTGCCAGCAGGCGCGGGGCCTATGGCTACACCTTC.

This clonotype showed up many times. The V gene is TRBV6-5, the J gene TRBJ2-5; the D gene is possibly TRBD2 (5 bases). Trimming pared 0 bases from V and 5 bases from J, leaving 10 bases between. The CDR3 is 14 amino acids. Per germline, CDR1 MNHEY and CDR2 SVGAGI. This chain's CDR3 is CASSYSWGAETQYF. The CDR3 nucleotides read TGTGCCAGCAGTTACTCATGGGGAGCGGAGACCCAGTACTTC.